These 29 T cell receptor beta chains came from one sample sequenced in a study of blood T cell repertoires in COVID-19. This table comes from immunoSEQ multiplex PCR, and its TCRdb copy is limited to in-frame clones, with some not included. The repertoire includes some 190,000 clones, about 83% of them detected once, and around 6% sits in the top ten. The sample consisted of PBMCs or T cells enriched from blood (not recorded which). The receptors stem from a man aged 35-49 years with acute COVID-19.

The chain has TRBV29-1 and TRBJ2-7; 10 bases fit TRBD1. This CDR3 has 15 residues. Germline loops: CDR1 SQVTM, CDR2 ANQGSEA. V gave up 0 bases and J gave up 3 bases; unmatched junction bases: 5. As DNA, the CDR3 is TGCAGCGTTGAAGACACCGGGACAGGGGACTACGAGCAGTACTTC. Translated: CSVEDTGTGDYEQYF.

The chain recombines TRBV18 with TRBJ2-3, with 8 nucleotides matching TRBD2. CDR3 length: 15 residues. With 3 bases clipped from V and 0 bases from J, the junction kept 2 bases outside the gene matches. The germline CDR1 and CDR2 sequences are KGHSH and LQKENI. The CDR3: CASSPASGSTDTQYF. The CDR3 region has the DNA TGTGCCAGCTCACCGGCTAGCGGGAGCACAGATACGCAGTATTTT.

CDR3 sequence: CAWSLTGLEQYF. CDR3 in DNA: TGTGCCTGGAGTCTGACAGGGCTCGAGCAGTACTTC. This chain links TRBV30 with TRBJ2-7; 7 nucleotides agree with TRBD1. This CDR3 is built from 12 residues. The ends lost 2 bases at V and 6 bases at J; junction bases unmatched: 4. Germline V gives CDR1 GTSNPN, CDR2 SVGIG (reference sequence).

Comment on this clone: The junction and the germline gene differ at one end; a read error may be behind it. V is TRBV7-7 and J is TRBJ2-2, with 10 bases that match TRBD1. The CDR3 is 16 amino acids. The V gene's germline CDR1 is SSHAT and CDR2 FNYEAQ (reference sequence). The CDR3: CASSLRQGASAGELFF. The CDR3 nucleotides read TGTGCTAGCAGCTTGAGACAGGGGGCTTCGGCCGGGGAGCTGTTTTTT.

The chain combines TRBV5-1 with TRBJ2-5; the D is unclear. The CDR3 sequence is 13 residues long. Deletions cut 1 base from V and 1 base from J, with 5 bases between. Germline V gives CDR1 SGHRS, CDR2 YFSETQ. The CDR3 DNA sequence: TGCGCCAGCAGCTTGACTCTCCAAGAGACCCAGTACTTC. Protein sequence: CASSLTLQETQYF.

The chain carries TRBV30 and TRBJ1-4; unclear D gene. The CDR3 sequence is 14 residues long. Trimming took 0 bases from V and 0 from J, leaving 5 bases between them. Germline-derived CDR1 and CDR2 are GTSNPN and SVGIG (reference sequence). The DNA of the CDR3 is TGTGCCTGGAGTGTGGAGACAACTAATGAAAAACTGTTTTTT. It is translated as CAWSVETTNEKLFF.

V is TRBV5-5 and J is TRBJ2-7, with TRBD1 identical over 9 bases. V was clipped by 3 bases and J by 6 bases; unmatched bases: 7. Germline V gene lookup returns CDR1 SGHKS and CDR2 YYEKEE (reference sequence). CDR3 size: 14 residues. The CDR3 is CASSYGQGKGEQYF. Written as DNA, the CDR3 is TGTGCCAGCAGCTACGGACAGGGGAAGGGCGAGCAGTACTTC.

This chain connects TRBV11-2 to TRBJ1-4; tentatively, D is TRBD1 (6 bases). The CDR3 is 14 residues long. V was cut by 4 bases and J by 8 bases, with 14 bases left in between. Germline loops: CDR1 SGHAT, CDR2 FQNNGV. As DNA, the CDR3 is TGTGCCAGCAGCTCCGCAGGGGCACGGGAAAAACTGTTTTTT. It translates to CASSSAGAREKLFF.

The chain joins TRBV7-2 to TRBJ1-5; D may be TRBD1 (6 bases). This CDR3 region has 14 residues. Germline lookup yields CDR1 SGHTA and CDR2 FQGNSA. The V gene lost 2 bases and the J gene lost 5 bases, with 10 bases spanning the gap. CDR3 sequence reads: CASSLWAGDQPQHF. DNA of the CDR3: TGTGCCAGCAGCTTATGGGCAGGGGATCAGCCCCAGCATTTT.

CDR3 amino acids: CASSVPLGAVFTEAFF. CDR3 bases: TGTGCCAGCAGTGTACCCCTTGGCGCGGTTTTCACTGAAGCTTTCTTT. The rearrangement uses TRBV28 and TRBJ1-1; no clear D. With 5 bases removed from V and 4 bases from J, the gap between germline ends came to 20 bases. Germline CDR1 MDHEN, CDR2 SYDVKM. This CDR3 is built from 16 residues.

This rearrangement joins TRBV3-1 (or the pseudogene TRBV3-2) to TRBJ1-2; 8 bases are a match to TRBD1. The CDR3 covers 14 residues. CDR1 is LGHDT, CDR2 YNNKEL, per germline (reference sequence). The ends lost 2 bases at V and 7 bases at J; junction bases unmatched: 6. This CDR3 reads CASSQSQGAGGYTF. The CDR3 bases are TGTGCCAGCAGCCAAAGTCAGGGGGCGGGTGGCTACACCTTC.

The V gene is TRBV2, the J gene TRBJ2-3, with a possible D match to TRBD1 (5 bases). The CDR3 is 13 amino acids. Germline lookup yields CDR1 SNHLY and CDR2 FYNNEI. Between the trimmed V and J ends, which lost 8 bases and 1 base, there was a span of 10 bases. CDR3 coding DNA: TGTGCCAGCGGTCAGGGCGGCACAGATACGCAGTATTTT. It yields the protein CASGQGGTDTQYF.

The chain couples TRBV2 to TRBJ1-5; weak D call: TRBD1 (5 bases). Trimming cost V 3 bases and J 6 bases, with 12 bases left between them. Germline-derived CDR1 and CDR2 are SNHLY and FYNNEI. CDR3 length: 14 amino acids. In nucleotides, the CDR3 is TGTGCCAGCAGTGATCAAGGGAGGGGTCAGCCCCAGCATTTT. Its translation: CASSDQGRGQPQHF.

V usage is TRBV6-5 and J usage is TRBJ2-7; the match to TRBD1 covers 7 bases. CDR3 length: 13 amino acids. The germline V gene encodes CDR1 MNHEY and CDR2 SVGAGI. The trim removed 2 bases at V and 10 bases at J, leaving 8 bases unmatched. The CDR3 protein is CASSYELDRAQYF. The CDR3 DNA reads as TGTGCCAGCAGTTACGAATTAGACAGGGCCCAGTACTTC.

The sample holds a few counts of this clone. The CDR3 DNA reads as TGTGCCAGTAGCCCCGAGGGTGGGAAGCCCCAGCATTTT. It yields the protein CASSPEGGKPQHF. V is TRBV19 and J is TRBJ1-5; D remains ambiguous. CDR3 length: 13 residues. CDR1 LNHDA and CDR2 SQIVND come from the germline V gene (reference sequence). V lost 6 bases and J 8 bases, leaving 14 bases between the germline ends.

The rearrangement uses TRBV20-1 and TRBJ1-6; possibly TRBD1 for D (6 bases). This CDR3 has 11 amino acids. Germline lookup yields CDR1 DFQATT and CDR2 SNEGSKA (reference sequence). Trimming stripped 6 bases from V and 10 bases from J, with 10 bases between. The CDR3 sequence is CSAKGDSPLHF. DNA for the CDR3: TGCAGTGCCAAGGGGGACTCACCCCTCCACTTT.

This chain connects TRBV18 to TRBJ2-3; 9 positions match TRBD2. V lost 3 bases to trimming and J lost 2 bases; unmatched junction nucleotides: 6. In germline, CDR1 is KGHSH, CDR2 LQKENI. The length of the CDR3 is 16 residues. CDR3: CASSPAGGPATDTQYF. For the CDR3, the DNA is TGTGCCAGCTCACCGGCGGGAGGGCCTGCCACAGATACGCAGTATTTT. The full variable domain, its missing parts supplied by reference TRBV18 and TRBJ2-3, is NAGVMQNPRHLVRRRGQEARLRCSPMKGHSHVYWYRQLPEEGLKFMVYLQKENIIDESGMPKERFSAEFPKEGPSILRIQQVVRGDSAAYFCASSPAGGPATDTQYFGPGTRLTVL.

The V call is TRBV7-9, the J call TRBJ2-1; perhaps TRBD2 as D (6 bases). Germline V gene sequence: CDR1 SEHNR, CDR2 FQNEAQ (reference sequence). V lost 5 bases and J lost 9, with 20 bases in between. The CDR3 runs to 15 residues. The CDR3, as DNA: TGTGCCAGCAGCCGGCATGCTAGCGCCAACAGTGAGCAGTTCTTC. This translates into CASSRHASANSEQFF.

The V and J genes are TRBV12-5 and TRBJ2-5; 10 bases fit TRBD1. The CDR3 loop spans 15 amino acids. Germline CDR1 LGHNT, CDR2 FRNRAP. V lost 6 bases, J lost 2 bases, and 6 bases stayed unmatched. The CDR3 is CASGLRDRGQETQYF. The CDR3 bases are TGTGCTAGTGGCCTCCGGGACAGGGGACAAGAGACCCAGTACTTC. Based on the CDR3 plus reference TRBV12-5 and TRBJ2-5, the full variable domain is DARVTQTPRHKVTEMGQEVTMRCQPILGHNTVFWYRQTMMQGLELLAYFRNRAPLDDSGMPKDRFSAEMPDATLATLKIQPSEPRDSAVYFCASGLRDRGQETQYFGPGTRLLVL.

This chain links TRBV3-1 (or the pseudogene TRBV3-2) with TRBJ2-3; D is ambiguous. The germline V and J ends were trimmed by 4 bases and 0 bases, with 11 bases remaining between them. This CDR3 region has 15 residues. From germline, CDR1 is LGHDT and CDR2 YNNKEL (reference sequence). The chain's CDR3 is CASSPFVGSTDTQYF. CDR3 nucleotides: TGTGCCAGCAGCCCGTTTGTCGGGAGCACAGATACGCAGTATTTT.

CDR3 protein: CASSYSSGAGGNEQYF. CDR3 nucleotides: TGTGCCAGCAGTTACTCGAGCGGAGCGGGAGGGAACGAGCAGTACTTC. V gene TRBV6-5 combines with J gene TRBJ2-7, with 10 bases fitting TRBD2. V was clipped by 0 bases and J by 5 bases; unmatched bases: 7. Per the germline V gene, CDR1 is MNHEY and CDR2 is SVGAGI. The CDR3 consists of 16 residues.

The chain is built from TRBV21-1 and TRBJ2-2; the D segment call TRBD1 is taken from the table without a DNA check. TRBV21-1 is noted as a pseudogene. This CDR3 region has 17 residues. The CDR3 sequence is CASISKFRQGNTGELFF. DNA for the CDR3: TGTGCCAGCATCTCCAAGTTCCGCCAGGGGAACACCGGGGAGCTGTTTTTT.

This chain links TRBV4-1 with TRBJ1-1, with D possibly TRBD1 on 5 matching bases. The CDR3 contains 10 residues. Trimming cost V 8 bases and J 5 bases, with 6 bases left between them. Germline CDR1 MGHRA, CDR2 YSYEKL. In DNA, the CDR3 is TGCGCCAGCCGGGGGACTGAAGCTTTCTTT. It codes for CASRGTEAFF.

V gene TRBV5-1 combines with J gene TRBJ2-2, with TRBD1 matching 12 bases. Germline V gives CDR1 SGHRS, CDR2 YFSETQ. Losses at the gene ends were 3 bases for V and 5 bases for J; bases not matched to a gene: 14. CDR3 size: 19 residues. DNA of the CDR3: TGCGCCAGCAGCTCCGCGGGACAGGGGGCGATAGGGGCTACCGGGGAGCTGTTTTTT. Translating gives CASSSAGQGAIGATGELFF. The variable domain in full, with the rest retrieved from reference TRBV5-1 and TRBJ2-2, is KAGVTQTPRYLIKTRGQQVTLSCSPISGHRSVSWYQQTPGQGLQFLFEYFSETQRNKGNFPGRFSGRQFSNSRSEMNVSTLELGDSALYLCASSSAGQGAIGATGELFFGEGSRLTVL.

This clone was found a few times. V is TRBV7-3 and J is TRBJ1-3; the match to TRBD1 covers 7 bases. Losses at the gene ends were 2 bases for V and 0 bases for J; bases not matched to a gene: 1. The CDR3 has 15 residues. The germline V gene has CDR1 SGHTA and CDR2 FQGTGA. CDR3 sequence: CASSLSGGSGNTIYF. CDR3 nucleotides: TGTGCCAGCAGCTTATCAGGGGGCTCTGGAAACACCATATATTTT.

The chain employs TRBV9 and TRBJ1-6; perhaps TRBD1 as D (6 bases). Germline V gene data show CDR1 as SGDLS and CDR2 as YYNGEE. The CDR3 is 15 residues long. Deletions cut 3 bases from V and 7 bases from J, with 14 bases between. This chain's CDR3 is CASSANRERNSPLHF. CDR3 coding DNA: TGTGCCAGCAGCGCCAACAGGGAAAGGAATTCACCCCTCCACTTT.

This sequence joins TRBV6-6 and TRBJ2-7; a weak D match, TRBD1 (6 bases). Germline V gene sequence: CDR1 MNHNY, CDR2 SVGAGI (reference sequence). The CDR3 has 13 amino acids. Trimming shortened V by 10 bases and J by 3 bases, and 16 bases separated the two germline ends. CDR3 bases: TGTGCCACCGTATCCGGGACACTCTACGAGCAGTACTTC. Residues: CATVSGTLYEQYF.

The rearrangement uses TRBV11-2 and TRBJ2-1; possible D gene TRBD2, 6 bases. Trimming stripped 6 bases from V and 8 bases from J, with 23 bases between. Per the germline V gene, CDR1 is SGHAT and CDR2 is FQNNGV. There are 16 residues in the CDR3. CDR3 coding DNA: TGTGCCAGCAGGGACTACAAATCCGAAAACTCCCATGAGCAGTTCTTC. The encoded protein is CASRDYKSENSHEQFF.

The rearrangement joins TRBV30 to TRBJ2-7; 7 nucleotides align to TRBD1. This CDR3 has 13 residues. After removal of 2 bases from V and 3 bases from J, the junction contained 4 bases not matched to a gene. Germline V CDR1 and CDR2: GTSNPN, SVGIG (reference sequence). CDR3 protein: CAWSPGTVYEQYF. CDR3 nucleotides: TGTGCCTGGAGTCCCGGGACAGTCTACGAGCAGTACTTC.